Sequencing of this TCR beta chain was carried out in a study of cytomegalovirus exposure and HLA in healthy donors. Study-wide results and caveats: With high specificity and sensitivity, the classifier reportedly diagnosed cytomegalovirus status. A later analysis appeared to link common viral pathogens to several of the most significant clusters.

As regards this clone: Its antigen remains unidentified.

This PCR relied on a set of 60 Vbeta primers and 13 Jbeta primers. Generated by immunoSEQ multiplex PCR, the TCRdb table keeps only in-frame clones and is missing some. This sample carries about 160,000 clones, with roughly 1.9% going to the ten biggest clones. At sampling all donors were nominally healthy, likely with unrecorded immune exposures. Between the trimmed V and J ends, which lost 5 bases and 3 bases, there was a span of 14 bases. Germline loops: CDR1 SGHTA, CDR2 FQGTGA. This CDR3 comprises 15 residues. The source material was PBMCs. This sequence joins TRBV7-3 and TRBJ1-3; possible D gene TRBD1, 6 bases. The receptor's source is a man aged 25-45 years in good health and CMV-seronegative. For the CDR3, the DNA is TGTGCCAGCAGCGAAGATCAGGGGCATGGAAACACCATATATTTT. Translated: CASSEDQGHGNTIYF.